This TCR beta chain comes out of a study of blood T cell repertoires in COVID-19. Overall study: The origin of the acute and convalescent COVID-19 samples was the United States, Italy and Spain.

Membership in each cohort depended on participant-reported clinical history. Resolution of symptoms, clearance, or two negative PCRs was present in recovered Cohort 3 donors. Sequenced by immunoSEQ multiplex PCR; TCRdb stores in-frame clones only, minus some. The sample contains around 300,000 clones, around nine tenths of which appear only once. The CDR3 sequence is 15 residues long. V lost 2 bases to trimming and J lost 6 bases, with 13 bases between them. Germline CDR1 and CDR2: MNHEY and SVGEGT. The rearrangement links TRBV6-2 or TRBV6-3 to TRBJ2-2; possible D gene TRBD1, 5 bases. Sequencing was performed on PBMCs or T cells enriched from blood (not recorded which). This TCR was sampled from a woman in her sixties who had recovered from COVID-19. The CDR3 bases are TGTGCCAGCAGTTACCCCCCAGGGTCCGCCGGGGAGCTGTTTTTT. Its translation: CASSYPPGSAGELFF.